This is a list of T cell receptor beta chains from one sample in a study of blood T cell repertoires in COVID-19. Here immunoSEQ multiplex PCR was the method, and the copy in TCRdb shows in-frame clones only, minus some. The sample has just over 300,000 clones, 70% to 90% seen once. The sample taken for sequencing was PBMCs or T cells enriched from blood (not recorded which). All receptors come from a man under 40 who had recovered from COVID-19. Each CDR3 is given with its conserved first and last residue. A D gene is named only where the DNA matches it firmly. Expanded clones are given a class, and other clones once, few, many or no size at all.

DNA	CDR3	D	V	J	size
TGCGCCAGCAGCTTAGCCGTCCAAGAGACCCAGTACTTC	CASSLAVQETQYF	.	TRBV5-1	TRBJ2-5	.
TGTGCCAGCAGTCGACTGAGCTCTGGAAACACCATATATTTT	CASSRLSSGNTIYF	.	TRBV6-6	TRBJ1-3	.
TGTGCCAGCAGAGCGACAGGGCAAGAGACCCAGTACTTC	CASRATGQETQYF	TRBD1	TRBV6-5	TRBJ2-5	.
TGTGCCAGCAGCCTTAGCGGGGGAGATAGAAGGGGTACGCAGTATTTT	CASSLSGGDRRGTQYF	TRBD2	TRBV4-2	TRBJ2-3	.
TGCGCCAGCAGCTCCGGGACAGGGCTCAGCGAGCAGTACTTC	CASSSGTGLSEQYF	TRBD1	TRBV5-1	TRBJ2-7	few
TGTGCCAGCAGCCCAGGGGAAGGAACCTACGAGCAGTACTTC	CASSPGEGTYEQYF	.	TRBV7-9	TRBJ2-7	.
TGCGCCAGCAGCCAAGATCCGACAGGGGTTGTTCGGTATGGCTACACCTTC	CASSQDPTGVVRYGYTF	TRBD1	TRBV4-1	TRBJ1-2	.
TGTGCCAGGATTAGCGGGGTTAAAGAGACCCAGTACTTC	CARISGVKETQYF	TRBD2	TRBV6-5	TRBJ2-5	.
TGTGCCAGCAGCTCGGCGCAGGGGACGATTTATGGCTACACCTTC	CASSSAQGTIYGYTF	.	TRBV5-4	TRBJ1-2	.
TGTGCCAGCAGCTCCTCCACCCACGACTTAAATGAAAAACTGTTTTTT	CASSSSTHDLNEKLFF	.	TRBV7-9	TRBJ1-4	once
TGTGCCAGCAGTTTTCGAAGCGGACCGCAAGTCGGTACGCAGTATTTT	CASSFRSGPQVGTQYF	.	TRBV27	TRBJ2-3	.
TGTGCCAGCAGTGAATGGCCCCGGGCCCAGCATTTT	CASSEWPRAQHF	.	TRBV2	TRBJ1-5	.
TGTGCCAGCAGCTTAGTAACGGGGATGGGCACTGAAGCTTTCTTT	CASSLVTGMGTEAFF	.	TRBV7-9	TRBJ1-1	.
TGTGCCAGCAGTTGGCAGGGGGCTCTAACCGGGGAGCTGTTTTTT	CASSWQGALTGELFF	TRBD1	TRBV27	TRBJ2-2	.
TGCAGCGTTGACACAGGGTTTACTCTTGAAGCTTTCTTT	CSVDTGFTLEAFF	.	TRBV29-1	TRBJ1-1	few
TGTGCCAGCAGACTTTACCGACAGGGGGCGAGCGGCTACACCTTC	CASRLYRQGASGYTF	TRBD1	TRBV5-4	TRBJ1-2	.
TGTGCCAGCAGCCAAAAACAGGTGAACACTGAAGCTTTCTTT	CASSQKQVNTEAFF	.	TRBV5-4	TRBJ1-1	.
TGTGCCAGCAGTGAAGGAGAATCTGGGGCCAACGTCCTGACTTTC	CASSEGESGANVLTF	.	TRBV6-1	TRBJ2-6	many
TGTGCCTGGAGTGCAGGGATCTATGGCTACACCTTC	CAWSAGIYGYTF	.	TRBV30	TRBJ1-2	.
TGTGCCAGCAGCCAGCTGGGCCCCCCCTCTGGAAACACCATATATTTT	CASSQLGPPSGNTIYF	.	TRBV14	TRBJ1-3	.
TGTGCCAGCTGGGACAGTAGCTACGAGCAGTACTTC	CASWDSSYEQYF	TRBD1	TRBV2	TRBJ2-7	.
TGCGCCAGCAGCTTAAACCTCGGGAACACCGGGGAGCTGTTTTTT	CASSLNLGNTGELFF	.	TRBV5-1	TRBJ2-2	.
TGTGCCAGCATTCTTGGCAGGCTTGACGCTGAAGCTTTCTTT	CASILGRLDAEAFF	.	TRBV5-5	TRBJ1-1	once
TGTGCCAGCAGCCAAGGAGACAGGGATACGCAGTATTTT	CASSQGDRDTQYF	.	TRBV3-1/TRBV3-2	TRBJ2-3	.
TGTGCCAGCAGTTTCCGGGCGGGGGGGCGAATGGATACGCAGTATTTT	CASSFRAGGRMDTQYF	TRBD2	TRBV27	TRBJ2-3	few
TGTGCCAGCAGCCGCCTGGGACAGGGGACGGCCTACTCTGGAAACACCATATATTTT	CASSRLGQGTAYSGNTIYF	TRBD1	TRBV3-1/TRBV3-2	TRBJ1-3	.
TGTGCCAGCAGCTGGACAGGGAATTCACCCCTCCACTTT	CASSWTGNSPLHF	TRBD1	TRBV7-2	TRBJ1-6	.
TGTGCCAGCAGCCTTCTTGGGCGAACCGGGGAGCTGTTTTTT	CASSLLGRTGELFF	.	TRBV3-1/TRBV3-2	TRBJ2-2	many
TGTGCCTGGAGTGTAGATCGTCAGTCGCTTTTCCTCAATCAGCCCCAGCATTTT	CAWSVDRQSLFLNQPQHF	.	TRBV30	TRBJ1-5	.
TGTGCCAGCAGTTCCCTGCTCCTAGCGGGGGGCGTCGATGAGCAGTTCTTC	CASSSLLLAGGVDEQFF	TRBD2	TRBV5-6	TRBJ2-1	.
TGCAGTGCTAGTGGCGGGTCTGGAAACACCATATATTTT	CSASGGSGNTIYF	.	TRBV20-1	TRBJ1-3	once
TGTGCCAACTCAGGTGGGGGGGGTGTCACTGAAGCTTTCTTT	CANSGGGGVTEAFF	.	TRBV10-3	TRBJ1-1	.
TGTGCCAGTAGAGGGACAGGGGTGAACACTGAAGCTTTCTTT	CASRGTGVNTEAFF	TRBD1	TRBV19	TRBJ1-1	.
TGTGCCAGCTCCCCAGGCGGACAGGGGTTGGAGACCCAGTACTTC	CASSPGGQGLETQYF	TRBD1	TRBV5-4	TRBJ2-5	.
TGTGCCAGCAGCCCCAGGGTATTTGACACTGAAGCTTTCTTT	CASSPRVFDTEAFF	.	TRBV2	TRBJ1-1	.
TGTGCCAGCAATTCCGGGACAGGACGCGAGCAGTACTTC	CASNSGTGREQYF	TRBD1	TRBV2	TRBJ2-7	.
TGTGCCAGCAGAGACACAGGGGTTAACACTGAAGCTTTCTTT	CASRDTGVNTEAFF	TRBD1	TRBV6-5	TRBJ1-1	.
TGTGCCAGCAGCTTAATTGGGACTAGCGGACACAATGAGCAGTTCTTC	CASSLIGTSGHNEQFF	TRBD2	TRBV7-3	TRBJ2-1	once
TGTGCCAGCAGCTCGGGACAGGGCGGGGAAAAACTGTTTTTT	CASSSGQGGEKLFF	TRBD1	TRBV25-1	TRBJ1-4	.
TGTGCCAGCAGTTTTAGAGACAATCAGCCCCAGCATTTT	CASSFRDNQPQHF	.	TRBV12-3/TRBV12-4	TRBJ1-5	few
TGTGCCAGCAGCTTAAGAGGGAGGCCCAATTCACCCCTCCACTTT	CASSLRGRPNSPLHF	.	TRBV7-9	TRBJ1-6	.